This entry is about one TCR beta chain. Its antigen is still unknown. No base quality values were provided; no much bigger clone lies one nucleotide off. The data are from a study of cytomegalovirus exposure and HLA in healthy donors (dated by TCRdb to about 2017). About the investigation overall: According to a later analysis, one platform produced both the 110 or so validation repertoires and the roughly 650 repertoires of the first cohort. To predict cytomegalovirus infection status, the study brought together high-throughput TCR immunosequencing, statistical association of individual TCRs with disease status, and machine learning. The study aimed to test whether signatures of past pathogen exposure could be identified by cataloging public T cell receptors. A separate validation cohort of over 95 different subjects was used in addition to the 666-subject first cohort. What the study reported, not specific to this receptor: According to the authors, the approach could potentially be generalized to other disease states and immunological phenotypes. The classifier was reported to diagnose cytomegalovirus status with high specificity and sensitivity in both the original and validation cohorts. A later analysis had no HLA typing for the validation cohort, so co-occurrence there was scored across all 130 or so repertoires. While some public TCRs were present in many individuals, most TCR sequences turned up only very rarely across donors. In vitro tests confirmed that a few of the cytomegalovirus-associated TCR beta chains recognize cytomegalovirus antigens. The study listed approximately 160 TCR beta chains as associated with cytomegalovirus. Subsequent analysis determined that TCRs grouped into clusters in the first cohort also showed a tendency toward co-occurrence across the 120 or so validation repertoires, and roughly 95% of cluster scores exceeded 0.

Relative to germline, V is 1 base shorter and J is 4 bases shorter, with 22 bases between their ends. The cysteine opens and the phenylalanine closes a CDR3 of 18 amino acids. Only the CDR3 portion is preserved as DNA: 54 bases, with reading frame beginning at the first base. Sequences SNHLY (CDR1) and FYNNEI (CDR2) are obtained from the germline V gene. Libraries were constructed by the immunoSEQ multiplex PCR assay. Turning to the authors' computational methods: A statistical classification framework was built for diagnosing cytomegalovirus status from the catalog of TCR beta chain sequences. Held by TCRdb, this immuneACCESS table contains in-frame sequences only and omits some clones. Under half of the omission traces to an unresolved V gene where checked; the cause of the rest is unknown. V and J calls and clone size come straight from that table; D and trimming were deduced from the DNA. The sample yields some 150,000 clones; 88% were counted once. The ten largest clones add up to 2.5% to 3.5% of the sample.

Donors formed part of the validation cohort, which comprised approximately 130 subjects and was distinct from the first cohort of under 850 subjects. What was sequenced was PBMCs. This chain joins TRBV2 to TRBJ1-2; the D gene is not confidently resolved. The receptor comes from a man between 18 and 35 years old in good health and CMV-seronegative. The sequenced DNA is TGTGCCAGCAGTGAAGGAATTATCTCGAGGGATTTCAGCTATGGCTACACCTTC. Its product reads: CASSEGIISRDFSYGYTF.